Presented here are 15 T cell receptor beta chains from one specimen sequenced in a study of blood T cell repertoires in COVID-19. The data were produced by immunoSEQ multiplex PCR, yet TCRdb's version contains in-frame clones alone and is incomplete. Of about 170,000 clones in the sample, roughly 80% were seen once. The source material was peripheral blood. The receptors shown here come from a woman older than 75 with COVID-19, enrolled during active disease.

The CDR3 reads CASSRTSGAWEQYF. DNA of the CDR3: TGTGCCAGCAGCCGGACTAGCGGGGCTTGGGAGCAGTACTTC. The chain couples TRBV11-3 to TRBJ2-7; 12 bases agree with TRBD2. In germline, CDR1 is SGHNT, CDR2 YENEEA. This CDR3 region has 14 residues. V shed 5 bases and J 7 bases; nucleotides not matched to a gene: 6. Drawing the rest from reference TRBV11-3 and TRBJ2-7, the complete variable domain is EAGVVQSPRYKIIEKKQPVAFWCNPISGHNTLYWYLQNLGQGPELLIRYENEEAVDDSQLPKDRFSAERLKGVDSTLKIQPAELGDSAVYLCASSRTSGAWEQYFGPGTRLTVT.

This clone was detected only a few times. V usage is TRBV7-9 and J usage is TRBJ2-3, with D possibly TRBD2 on 6 matching bases. Trimming removed 5 bases at V and 1 base at J, with 13 bases between. The CDR3 has 15 amino acids. Germline CDR1 reads SEHNR; CDR2 reads FQNEAQ (reference sequence). The DNA for the CDR3 is TGTGCCAGCAGCAAAGGGGAGGCGGGCACAGATACGCAGTATTTT. Translated, it gives CASSKGEAGTDTQYF.

In this sample, this clone turned up a few times. The chain carries TRBV5-1 and TRBJ2-5, with D maybe TRBD2 (6 bases). Germline values: CDR1 SGHRS, CDR2 YFSETQ. The CDR3 totals 15 residues. Trimming pared 0 bases from V and 5 bases from J, leaving 14 bases between. CDR3 in amino acids: CASSLDGGMTETQYF. CDR3 DNA: TGCGCCAGCAGCTTGGACGGCGGGATGACGGAGACCCAGTACTTC. Together with reference TRBV5-1 and TRBJ2-5, the CDR3 gives the full variable domain: KAGVTQTPRYLIKTRGQQVTLSCSPISGHRSVSWYQQTPGQGLQFLFEYFSETQRNKGNFPGRFSGRQFSNSRSEMNVSTLELGDSALYLCASSLDGGMTETQYFGPGTRLLVL.

This chain links TRBV6-5 with TRBJ1-1, with TRBD1 matching 8 bases. The length of the CDR3 is 13 residues. Trimming at V came to 8 bases and at J to 3 bases, leaving 5 bases not matched to a gene. Per germline, CDR1 MNHEY and CDR2 SVGAGI. CDR3 sequence: CASHRQGYTEAFF. The DNA for the CDR3 is TGTGCCAGCCACAGACAGGGGTACACTGAAGCTTTCTTT.

J is TRBJ1-6 and V is TRBV7-8, with D possibly being TRBD1 (5 bases). V was clipped by 7 bases and J by 8 bases, with 12 bases between them. Germline CDR1 and CDR2: SGHVS and FQNEAQ. There are 13 residues in the CDR3. The CDR3 sequence is CASNLGGDSPLHF. DNA of the CDR3: TGTGCCAGCAACCTGGGGGGTGATTCACCCCTCCACTTT.

This clone has only a few counts. This rearrangement joins TRBV27 to TRBJ1-1; D may be TRBD1 (5 bases). Germline V gene data show CDR1 as MNHEY and CDR2 as SMNVEV (reference sequence). V lost 2 bases and J 4 bases, leaving 17 bases between the germline ends. CDR3 length: 16 residues. As DNA, the CDR3 is TGTGCCAGCAGTTTAAGGGGAGGAATACTGGGCACTGAAGCTTTCTTT. The encoded protein is CASSLRGGILGTEAFF.

The table lists this clone with a count of one. CDR3 DNA: TGTGCCAGTCCACAGAGGTGGTCCATAATTGACAGGGAAGCTAACTATGGCTACACCTTC. Its protein product is CASPQRWSIIDREANYGYTF. The V and J genes are TRBV19 and TRBJ1-2; 7 bases are a match to TRBD1. There are 20 residues in the CDR3. V lost 8 bases to trimming and J lost 0 bases; unmatched junction nucleotides: 24. Germline CDR1 and CDR2: LNHDA and SQIVND (reference sequence).

This chain connects TRBV6-5 to TRBJ2-7; weak D call: TRBD2 (5 bases). Germline values: CDR1 MNHEY, CDR2 SVGAGI. This CDR3 comprises 13 residues. Trimming took off 0 bases at V and 4 bases at J, with 7 bases between the two ends. The CDR3 DNA reads as TGTGCCAGCAGTTACTCGAGGGCGTACGAGCAGTACTTC. Encoded protein: CASSYSRAYEQYF.

This clone was seen once. The V and J genes are TRBV7-9 and TRBJ1-1; D is uncertain. V lost 4 bases and J 0 bases, leaving 6 bases between the germline ends. This CDR3 comprises 13 residues. Germline V CDR1 and CDR2: SEHNR, FQNEAQ (reference sequence). Here the CDR3 reads CASSSPVNTEAFF. The CDR3 coding sequence is TGTGCCAGCAGCTCCCCGGTGAACACTGAAGCTTTCTTT.

The chain has TRBV11-1 and TRBJ2-3, with 9 bases aligning to TRBD2. CDR1 SGHAT and CDR2 FQDESV come from the germline V gene (reference sequence). J was trimmed by 4 bases and V by 3 bases; bases with no gene match: 5. The length of the CDR3 is 15 residues. The CDR3 protein is CASSLGLAGPDTQYF. CDR3 sequence (DNA): TGTGCCAGCAGCTTGGGTCTAGCGGGACCAGATACGCAGTATTTT.

This chain joins TRBV28 and TRBJ1-5; TRBD1 matches 10 bases. Germline trimming cut 8 bases from V and 9 bases from J; bases unmatched to any gene: 10. Per the germline V gene, CDR1 is MDHEN and CDR2 is SYDVKM. CDR3 size: 14 residues. The DNA for the CDR3 is TGTGCCAGCCTCAGGGGGGACAGGGGCTTGCCCCAGCATTTT. Translated, it gives CASLRGDRGLPQHF. Filled out from reference TRBV28 and TRBJ1-5, the complete variable domain reads DVKVTQSSRYLVKRTGEKVFLECVQDMDHENMFWYRQDPGLGLRLIYFSYDVKMKEKGDIPEGYSVSREKKERFSLILESASTNQTSMYLCASLRGDRGLPQHFGDGTRLSIL.

This chain connects TRBV4-1 to TRBJ2-5, with 7 bases matching TRBD2. The CDR3 loop spans 16 amino acids. The germline V gene encodes CDR1 MGHRA and CDR2 YSYEKL. Losses at the gene ends were 2 bases for V and 2 bases for J; bases not matched to a gene: 8. CDR3 sequence: CASSQRLAAFQETQYF. The CDR3 nucleotides read TGCGCCAGCAGCCAACGGCTAGCGGCCTTTCAAGAGACCCAGTACTTC.

This clone was recorded a few times. This chain connects TRBV18 to TRBJ1-5; 8 bases are shared with TRBD1. The J segment lost 4 bases and the V segment lost 0 bases, leaving 5 bases of the junction unmatched. This CDR3 is 16 amino acids long. Germline CDR1 is KGHSH and CDR2 is LQKENI. DNA for the CDR3: TGTGCCAGCTCACCACCTGGGACAGGACCGAATCAGCCCCAGCATTTT. Its protein is CASSPPGTGPNQPQHF.

The chain joins TRBV3-1 (or the pseudogene TRBV3-2) to TRBJ1-1; possible D gene TRBD1, 5 bases. CDR1 and CDR2 from the germline V gene are LGHDT and YNNKEL (reference sequence). This CDR3 region has 12 residues. Trimming pared 3 bases from V and 10 bases from J, leaving 12 bases between. The CDR3 here is CASSQLGVGAFF. As DNA, the CDR3 is TGTGCCAGCAGCCAGCTAGGGGTGGGAGCTTTCTTT.

CDR3 sequence: CASIPGPSGKLFF. DNA of the CDR3: TGTGCCAGCATCCCCGGCCCTTCAGGAAAACTGTTTTTT. The chain employs TRBV5-8 and TRBJ1-4; D uncertain. The CDR3 has 13 amino acids. Germline CDR1 and CDR2: SGHTS and YDEGEE. V lost 6 bases to trimming and J lost 10 bases, with 16 bases between them.